The sequence of this T cell receptor (beta chain) was determined in a study of T cell responses to AZD1222 COVID-19 vaccine. Whole-study results and caveats: Spike-specific TCR breadth and depth went up after people got two AZD1222 doses.

Details on this clone: The antigen is unknown.

Sequencing used immunoSEQ multiplex PCR; TCRdb keeps in-frame clones, though not all of them. The sample includes approximately 70,000 clones, 75% to 85% of them seen just once. V was pared by 3 bases and J by 9 bases, with 15 bases of the junction left unmatched. The CDR3 has 16 amino acids. Germline values: CDR1 MNHNS, CDR2 SASEGT. This specimen consisted of peripheral blood, obtained on day 0 of AZD1222 vaccination. The source of this sequence is an adult in good health. This chain uses TRBV6-1 with TRBJ2-7; 9 bases are a match to TRBD1. DNA for the CDR3: TGTGCCAGCAGTGACGGCAGGGACAGGGTTAAAGTCCGGCAGTACTTC. Translated: CASSDGRDRVKVRQYF.